The rows below give T cell receptor beta chains drawn from one sample of a study of CD8 T cells in ankylosing spondylitis. TCRdb called the 5' RACE reads again in MiXCR, with one record for every CDR3 protein. The data show a few hundred thousand distinct CDR3 sequences, more than 20% seen once. The sample taken for sequencing was blood, either unsorted or a sorted T cell fraction (not recorded which). The source is a male donor with ankylosing spondylitis or in good health (not recorded which). CDR3s include the opening cysteine and the closing phenylalanine or tryptophan. D genes are given only for firm matches. Rows give clone size only sometimes, using once, few, many, or a class for an expanded clone.

CASSRRDSAHEQYF | TGTGCCAGCAGCCGACGGGACTCAGCCCACGAGCAGTACTTC | TRBJ2-7 | . | . | TRBV5-6
CSARDHRGWNEQFF | TGCAGTGCTAGAGACCACAGGGGCTGGAATGAGCAGTTCTTC | TRBJ2-1 | TRBD1 | many | TRBV20-1
CSARWASGVEQYF | TGCAGTGCTAGATGGGCTAGCGGGGTCGAGCAGTACTTC | TRBJ2-7 | TRBD2 | few | TRBV20-1
CSAASDSSPETQYF | TGCAGTGCGGCTTCGGACAGTTCACCAGAGACCCAGTACTTC | TRBJ2-5 | . | few | TRBV20-1
CASRKAWLGTDTQYF | TGTGCCAGCAGGAAGGCGTGGCTAGGGACAGATACGCAGTATTTT | TRBJ2-3 | . | . | TRBV11-2
CASSRSGGTSYNEQFF | TGTGCCAGCAGCCGTAGCGGGGGGACCTCCTACAATGAGCAGTTCTTC | TRBJ2-1 | TRBD2 | . | TRBV28
CSAYVGTSGGETQYF | TGCAGTGCTTACGTCGGGACTAGCGGGGGCGAAACCCAGTACTTC | TRBJ2-5 | TRBD2 | . | TRBV20-1
CSGRDPNEKLFF | TGCAGCGGCCGGGACCCTAATGAAAAACTGTTTTTT | TRBJ1-4 | . | . | TRBV29-1
CASSQGPNTEAFF | TGTGCCAGCAGCCAGGGCCCGAACACTGAAGCTTTCTTT | TRBJ1-1 | . | few | TRBV12-3/TRBV12-4
CAISEMVGGSTDTQYF | TGTGCCATCAGTGAAATGGTGGGGGGAAGCACAGATACGCAGTATTTT | TRBJ2-3 | . | many | TRBV10-3
CATSRPGTNNEKLFF | TGTGCCACCAGCAGACCCGGGACAAACAATGAAAAACTGTTTTTT | TRBJ1-4 | . | many | TRBV15
CSARVKTPNRADTQYF | TGCAGTGCTAGAGTGAAGACACCAAATCGGGCAGATACGCAGTATTTT | TRBJ2-3 | . | . | TRBV20-1
CSARGKYEQYF | TGCAGTGCTAGAGGCAAATACGAGCAGTACTTC | TRBJ2-7 | . | few | TRBV20-1
CSASTGSYNEQFF | TGCAGTGCTAGTACGGGGTCCTACAATGAGCAGTTCTTC | TRBJ2-1 | . | . | TRBV20-1
CSARDLSGGAWETQYF | TGCAGTGCTAGAGATCTGAGCGGGGGAGCGTGGGAGACCCAGTACTTC | TRBJ2-5 | TRBD2 | many | TRBV20-1
CSAGGHGTDTQYF | TGCAGTGCAGGGGGGCATGGCACAGATACGCAGTATTTT | TRBJ2-3 | . | many | TRBV20-1
CAISEIGGTHTDTQYF | TGTGCCATCAGTGAGATCGGAGGGACCCACACAGATACGCAGTATTTT | TRBJ2-3 | . | few | TRBV10-3
CASSPRQGGSPFGYTF | TGTGCCAGCAGTCCGAGACAGGGGGGGTCCCCCTTTGGCTACACCTTC | TRBJ1-2 | TRBD1 | many | TRBV27
CATSTRGTGKETQYF | TGTGCCACCAGCACCCGAGGGACTGGAAAAGAGACCCAGTACTTC | TRBJ2-5 | . | few | TRBV15
CSAPHPPGLAGGLDTQYF | TGCAGTGCCCCACACCCCCCGGGACTAGCGGGGGGGCTAGATACGCAGTATTTT | TRBJ2-3 | TRBD2 | few | TRBV20-1
CAISESLERESQYF | TGTGCCATCAGTGAGTCGTTGGAACGGGAGTCGCAGTATTTT | TRBJ2-3 | . | few | TRBV10-3
CASSLPRSGRTDTQYF | TGTGCCAGCAGCTTACCTAGAAGCGGGCGCACAGATACGCAGTATTTT | TRBJ2-3 | . | . | TRBV7-2
CATSGEGQGGQETQYF | TGTGCCACCAGTGGAGAAGGACAGGGAGGTCAAGAGACCCAGTACTTC | TRBJ2-5 | TRBD1 | . | TRBV24-1
CASSFSAGLGTDTQYF | TGTGCCAGCAGCTTCTCCGCGGGACTTGGCACAGATACGCAGTATTTT | TRBJ2-3 | . | . | TRBV7-9
CSASGTSGTYQETQYF | TGCAGTGCTAGTGGGACTAGCGGGACGTACCAAGAGACCCAGTACTTC | TRBJ2-5 | TRBD2 | . | TRBV20-1
CASSPGHPLGEQYF | TGTGCCAGCTCACCAGGCCACCCTCTGGGGGAGCAGTACTTC | TRBJ2-7 | . | once | TRBV18
CASSPIRQSNNEQFF | TGTGCCAGCTCCCCTATCCGACAGTCAAACAATGAGCAGTTCTTC | TRBJ2-1 | . | . | TRBV18
CASSFNTGDYTDTQYF | TGTGCCAGCAGTTTCAACACAGGGGACTACACAGATACGCAGTATTTT | TRBJ2-3 | . | . | TRBV6-5
CSARVWGGADTQYF | TGCAGTGCTAGGGTTTGGGGGGGGGCAGATACGCAGTATTTT | TRBJ2-3 | TRBD2 | many | TRBV20-1
CASSLVSLQDTQYF | TGCGCCAGCAGCTTGGTCTCCCTGCAAGATACGCAGTATTTT | TRBJ2-3 | . | . | TRBV5-1
CAISHSSGGETQYF | TGTGCCATCAGTCACTCTAGCGGGGGGGAGACCCAGTACTTC | TRBJ2-5 | TRBD2 | few | TRBV10-3
CASSYSGNSPLHF | TGTGCCAGCAGTTACTCGGGTAATTCACCCCTCCACTTT | TRBJ1-6 | . | few | TRBV6-5
CASSCSGGKTDTQYF | TGTGCCAGCAGCTGTAGCGGGGGAAAGACAGATACGCAGTATTTT | TRBJ2-3 | TRBD2 | . | TRBV2
CSARDVGVNEQFF | TGCAGTGCTAGAGATGTGGGGGTCAATGAGCAGTTCTTC | TRBJ2-1 | . | . | TRBV20-1
CASSVGWASYEQYF | TGTGCCAGCAGCGTGGGCTGGGCGTCCTACGAGCAGTACTTC | TRBJ2-7 | . | few | TRBV7-2
CSAIQGLGNTEAFF | TGCAGTGCCATACAGGGGCTGGGGAACACTGAAGCTTTCTTT | TRBJ1-1 | TRBD1 | many | TRBV20-1
CASSPGTTNNEQFF | TGTGCCAGCTCACCTGGGACTACTAACAATGAGCAGTTCTTC | TRBJ2-1 | TRBD2 | many | TRBV18
CATSSARDTGELFF | TGTGCCACCAGCAGCGCCAGGGACACCGGGGAGCTGTTTTTT | TRBJ2-2 | . | few | TRBV15
CASSLLPVTTETQYF | TGCGCCAGCAGCTTGTTGCCAGTCACCACAGAAACCCAGTACTTC | TRBJ2-5 | . | many | TRBV5-1
CASNREGYYEQYF | TGTGCCAGCAATCGGGAGGGGTATTACGAGCAGTACTTC | TRBJ2-7 | TRBD2 | . | TRBV28
CATSGETSGYQETQYF | TGTGCCACCAGTGGGGAGACTAGCGGATACCAAGAGACCCAGTACTTC | TRBJ2-5 | TRBD2 | many | TRBV24-1
CAISDPGQVPSEQYF | TGTGCCATCAGTGACCCGGGACAGGTACCCTCCGAGCAGTACTTC | TRBJ2-7 | TRBD1 | . | TRBV10-3
CASSFGGDEQFF | TGTGCCAGCAGTTTCGGGGGGGATGAGCAGTTCTTC | TRBJ2-1 | TRBD2 | . | TRBV12-3/TRBV12-4
CASSVGQTNTEAFF | TGCGCCAGCAGCGTGGGACAGACGAACACTGAAGCTTTCTTT | TRBJ1-1 | TRBD1 | . | TRBV5-1
CSASAGASYEQYF | TGCAGTGCTAGTGCCGGGGCGTCCTACGAGCAGTACTTC | TRBJ2-7 | . | . | TRBV20-1
CASSDDEDTEAFF | TGTGCCAGCAGTGACGATGAAGACACTGAAGCTTTCTTT | TRBJ1-1 | . | few | TRBV2